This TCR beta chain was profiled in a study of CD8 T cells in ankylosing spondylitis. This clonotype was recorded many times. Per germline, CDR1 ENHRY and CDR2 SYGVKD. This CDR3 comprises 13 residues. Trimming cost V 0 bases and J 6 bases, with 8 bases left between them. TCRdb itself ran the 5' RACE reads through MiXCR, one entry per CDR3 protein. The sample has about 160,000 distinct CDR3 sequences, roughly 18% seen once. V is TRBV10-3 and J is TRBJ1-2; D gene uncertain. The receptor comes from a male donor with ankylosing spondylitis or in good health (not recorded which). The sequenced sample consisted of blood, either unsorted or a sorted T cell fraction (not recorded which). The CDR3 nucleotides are TGTGCCATCAGTGAGTCGCCCGGTAATGGCTACACCTTC. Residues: CAISESPGNGYTF.